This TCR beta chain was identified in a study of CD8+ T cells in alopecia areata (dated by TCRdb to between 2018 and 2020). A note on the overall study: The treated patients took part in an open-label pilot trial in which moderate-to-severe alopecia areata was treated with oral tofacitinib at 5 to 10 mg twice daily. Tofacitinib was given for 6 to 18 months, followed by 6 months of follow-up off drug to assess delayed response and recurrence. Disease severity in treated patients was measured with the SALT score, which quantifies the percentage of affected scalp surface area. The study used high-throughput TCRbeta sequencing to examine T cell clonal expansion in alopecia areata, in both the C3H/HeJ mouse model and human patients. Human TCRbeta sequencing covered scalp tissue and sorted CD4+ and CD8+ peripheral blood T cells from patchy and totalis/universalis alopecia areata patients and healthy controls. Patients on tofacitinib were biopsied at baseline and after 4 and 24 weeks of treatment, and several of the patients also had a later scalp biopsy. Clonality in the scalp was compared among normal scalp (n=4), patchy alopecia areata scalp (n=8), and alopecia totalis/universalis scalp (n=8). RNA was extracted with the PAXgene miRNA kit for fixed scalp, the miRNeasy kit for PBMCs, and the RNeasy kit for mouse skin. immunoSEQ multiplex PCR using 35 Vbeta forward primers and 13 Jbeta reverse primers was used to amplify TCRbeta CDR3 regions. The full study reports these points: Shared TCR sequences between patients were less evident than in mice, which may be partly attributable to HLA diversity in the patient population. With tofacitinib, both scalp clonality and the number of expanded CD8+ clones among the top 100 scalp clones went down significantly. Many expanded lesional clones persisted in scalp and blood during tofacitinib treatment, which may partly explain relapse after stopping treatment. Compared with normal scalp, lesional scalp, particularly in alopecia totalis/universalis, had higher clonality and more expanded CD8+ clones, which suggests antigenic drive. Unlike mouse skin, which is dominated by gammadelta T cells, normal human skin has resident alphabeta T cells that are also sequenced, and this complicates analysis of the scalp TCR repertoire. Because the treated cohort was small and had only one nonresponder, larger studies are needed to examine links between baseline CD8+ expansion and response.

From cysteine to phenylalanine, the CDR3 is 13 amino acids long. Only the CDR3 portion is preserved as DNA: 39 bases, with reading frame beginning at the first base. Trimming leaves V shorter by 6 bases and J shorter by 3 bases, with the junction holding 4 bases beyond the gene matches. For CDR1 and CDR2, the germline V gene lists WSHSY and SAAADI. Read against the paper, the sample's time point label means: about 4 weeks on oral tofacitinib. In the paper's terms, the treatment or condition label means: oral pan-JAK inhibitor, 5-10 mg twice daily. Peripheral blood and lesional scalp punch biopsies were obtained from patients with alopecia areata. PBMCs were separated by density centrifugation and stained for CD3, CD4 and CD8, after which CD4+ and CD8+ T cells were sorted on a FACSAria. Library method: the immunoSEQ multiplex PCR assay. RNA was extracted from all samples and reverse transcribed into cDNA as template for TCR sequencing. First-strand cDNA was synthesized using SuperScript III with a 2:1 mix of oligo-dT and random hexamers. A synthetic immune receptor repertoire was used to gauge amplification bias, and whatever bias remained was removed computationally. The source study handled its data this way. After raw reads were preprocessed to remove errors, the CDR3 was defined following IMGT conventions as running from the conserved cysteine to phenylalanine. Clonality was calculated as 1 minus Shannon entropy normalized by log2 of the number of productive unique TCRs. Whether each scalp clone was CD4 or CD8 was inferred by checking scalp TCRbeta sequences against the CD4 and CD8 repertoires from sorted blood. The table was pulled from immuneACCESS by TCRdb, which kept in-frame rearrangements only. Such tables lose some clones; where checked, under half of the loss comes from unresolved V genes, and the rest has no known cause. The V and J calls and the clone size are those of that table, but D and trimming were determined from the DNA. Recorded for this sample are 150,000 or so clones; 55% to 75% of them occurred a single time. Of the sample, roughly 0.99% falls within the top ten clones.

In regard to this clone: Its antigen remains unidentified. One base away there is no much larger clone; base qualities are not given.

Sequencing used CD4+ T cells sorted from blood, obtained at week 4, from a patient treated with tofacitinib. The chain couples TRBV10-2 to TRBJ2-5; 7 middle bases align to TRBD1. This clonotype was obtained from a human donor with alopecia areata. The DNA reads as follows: TGCGCCAGCAGAGGGACAGAGAAAGAGACCCAGTACTTC. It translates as CASRGTEKETQYF.